These 5 T cell receptor beta chains originate from one sample sequenced in a study of blood T cells in healthy people across ages. Next came a second PCR, run for roughly 6 to 11 cycles, which used a sample-barcoded 5' primer along with a J-beta primer mix. In TCRdb, the 5' RACE reads were re-called with MiXCR into one record per CDR3 protein. The repertoire holds hundreds of thousands of distinct CDR3 sequences, about 21% seen once, with about 3.6% in the top ten. Sequencing was done on a sample of blood. The receptors derive from a man aged 65-85 years in good health.

The chain has TRBV20-1 and TRBJ2-6; D ambiguous. V shed 5 bases and J shed 2 bases, with 4 bases lying between them. CDR3 length equals 12 residues. Germline V lookup: CDR1 DFQATT, CDR2 SNEGSKA (reference sequence). CDR3 region: CSAYTGANVLTF. The CDR3 DNA sequence: TGCAGTGCTTACACTGGGGCCAACGTCCTGACTTTC.

J is TRBJ2-7 and V is TRBV5-1, with D perhaps given as TRBD1 or TRBD2 (5 bases each). The CDR3 is 13 residues long. Germline V gene data show CDR1 as SGHRS and CDR2 as YFSETQ. Trimming removed 4 bases at V and 6 bases at J, with 14 bases between. CDR3 residues: CASSRERDREQYF. CDR3 nucleotide sequence: TGCGCCAGCAGCCGAGAAAGGGACCGCGAGCAGTACTTC. Drawing the rest from reference TRBV5-1 and TRBJ2-7, the complete variable domain is KAGVTQTPRYLIKTRGQQVTLSCSPISGHRSVSWYQQTPGQGLQFLFEYFSETQRNKGNFPGRFSGRQFSNSRSEMNVSTLELGDSALYLCASSRERDREQYFGPGTRLTVT.

In DNA, the CDR3 is TGCGCCAGCAGCTTGCGAAGGGGAGGTTACGAGCAGTACTTC. Its protein product is CASSLRRGGYEQYF. The chain recombines TRBV5-1 with TRBJ2-7; TRBD2 is a possible D gene (6 bases). The CDR3 extends over 14 amino acids. Per the germline V gene, CDR1 is SGHRS and CDR2 is YFSETQ. The V end was cut by 1 base, the J end by 4 bases, with 12 bases between.

This clonotype was detected a few times. V gene TRBV6-1 combines with J gene TRBJ1-4, with D possibly being TRBD1 (5 bases). Trimming stripped 6 bases from V and 0 bases from J, with 14 bases between. This CDR3 region has 16 residues. The germline V gene has CDR1 MNHNS and CDR2 SASEGT. CDR3 nucleotide sequence: TGTGCCAGCAGCCAGCGGGGACTTCCAACTAATGAAAAACTGTTTTTT. This sequence encodes CASSQRGLPTNEKLFF.

Many counts were recorded for this clonotype. This sequence joins TRBV6-6 and TRBJ2-3; 9 nucleotides line up with TRBD2. There are 14 residues in the CDR3. V lost 6 bases and J lost 1; bases outside the gene matches: 2. The germline V gene encodes CDR1 MNHNY and CDR2 SVGAGI (reference sequence). CDR3 region: CASRRLAGTDTQYF. As DNA, the CDR3 is TGTGCCAGCAGGCGACTAGCGGGCACAGATACGCAGTATTTT.